The sequence of this T cell receptor (beta chain) was determined in a study of cytomegalovirus exposure and HLA in healthy donors. The PCR contained 60 Vbeta and 13 Jbeta primers. Sequencing was performed with immunoSEQ multiplex PCR; in TCRdb, only in-frame clones are kept and a portion is missing. The table shows some 71,000 clones, with 70% occurring only once. With respect to this clone: The antigen remains undetermined.

Study-level results: An analysis done earlier found most TCR beta V segments productive about 87% or about 30% of the time. What a later analysis showed was that several of the most significant clusters appeared linked to common viral pathogens.

The material sequenced was PBMCs. This TCR was recovered from a woman in her 50s in good health and CMV-seropositive.

The CDR3 DNA is TGTGCCAGCAGCTGGGGGGGGCGGACAGATACGCAGTATTTT. Translation gives CASSWGGRTDTQYF. The chain employs TRBV5-8 and TRBJ2-3, with D possibly being TRBD2 (7 bases). Germline V gene lookup returns CDR1 SGHTS and CDR2 YDEGEE. Trimming removed 3 bases at V and 3 bases at J, with 11 bases between. This CDR3 has 14 residues.